These 16 T cell receptor beta chains were sequenced from one sample in a study of cytomegalovirus exposure and HLA in healthy donors. The PCR employed 60 Vbeta primers together with 13 Jbeta primers. Profiling relied on immunoSEQ multiplex PCR, and the TCRdb table lists in-frame clones only, not all of them. The table has about 190,000 clones, about 85% seen once. The sequenced material came from PBMCs. These receptors were obtained from a boy younger than 10 in good health and CMV-seronegative.

This chain connects TRBV28 to TRBJ2-5; TRBD1 might be the D (6 bases). V lost 3 bases to trimming and J lost 0 bases, with 11 bases between them. This CDR3 is 15 amino acids long. Germline-derived CDR1 and CDR2 are MDHEN and SYDVKM. The CDR3 DNA sequence: TGTGCCAGCAGTTTTCCGGACAGATACCAAGAGACCCAGTACTTC. It codes for CASSFPDRYQETQYF.

As regards this clone: One junction end does not reproduce the germline sequence, and a read error may be involved. The chain couples TRBV10-2 to TRBJ1-1; D is possibly TRBD1 (6 bases). CDR1 WSHSY and CDR2 SAAADI come from the germline V gene. The CDR3 covers 13 residues. The CDR3 DNA follows: TGCGCCACCGGTCAGGGGTTGAAGACTGAAGCTTTCTTT. Its translation is CATGQGLKTEAFF.

This rearrangement joins TRBV5-1 to TRBJ1-4, with 8 bases identical to TRBD1. Trimming removed 4 bases from V and 2 bases from J; junction bases left unmatched: 1. Germline V gene data show CDR1 as SGHRS and CDR2 as YFSETQ. The CDR3 runs 14 residues. CDR3 DNA: TGCGCCAGCAGCAGGACAGGGACTAATGAAAAACTGTTTTTT. Amino acid sequence: CASSRTGTNEKLFF.

This chain joins TRBV18 and TRBJ2-1; 9 bases agree with TRBD1. Germline V CDR1 and CDR2: KGHSH, LQKENI. CDR3 size: 15 residues. Losses at the gene ends were 2 bases for V and 7 bases for J; bases not matched to a gene: 6. For the CDR3, the DNA is TGTGCCAGCTCACCAAAAGGGACAGGGATAAATGAGCAGTTCTTC. Translation gives CASSPKGTGINEQFF.

The chain couples TRBV19 to TRBJ2-6; TRBD1 might be the D (6 bases). This CDR3 region has 16 residues. Trimming took off 0 bases at V and 2 bases at J, with 8 bases between the two ends. Germline assignment: CDR1 LNHDA and CDR2 SQIVND (reference sequence). The CDR3 DNA is TGTGCCAGTAGTATAGAACAGGGAGCTGGGGCCAACGTCCTGACTTTC. It encodes CASSIEQGAGANVLTF.

The chain employs TRBV15 and TRBJ2-3; D possibly corresponds to TRBD2 (5 bases). The CDR3 is 14 residues long. Trimming left V 4 bases short and J 5 bases short, with 13 bases between. From germline, CDR1 is LNHNV and CDR2 YYDKDF (reference sequence). CDR3 sequence: CATSKISVGDTQYF. CDR3 nucleotides: TGTGCCACCAGCAAAATTAGCGTCGGAGATACGCAGTATTTT. Combining the CDR3 with reference TRBV15 and TRBJ2-3 gives the whole variable domain DAMVIQNPRYQVTQFGKPVTLSCSQTLNHNVMYWYQQKSSQAPKLLFHYYDKDFNNEADTPDNFQSRRPNTSFCFLDIRSPGLGDTAMYLCATSKISVGDTQYFGPGTRLTVL.

The chain carries TRBV19 and TRBJ1-4; D gene ambiguous. The CDR3 extends over 15 amino acids. From germline, CDR1 is LNHDA and CDR2 SQIVND (reference sequence). Deletions cut 8 bases from V and 4 bases from J, with 17 bases between. The CDR3 DNA is TGTGCCAGTTACCGGCCGGACGGAGGTAATGAAAAACTGTTTTTT. Translating it yields CASYRPDGGNEKLFF.

J is TRBJ2-3 and V is TRBV9; D remains ambiguous. Trimming removed 2 bases at V and 1 base at J, with 5 bases between. This CDR3 has 13 amino acids. Germline CDR1 is SGDLS and CDR2 is YYNGEE. CDR3 DNA sequence: TGTGCCAGCAGCGTCCGGGGCACAGATACGCAGTATTTT. Amino acid sequence: CASSVRGTDTQYF.

This clone has only one observation. The chain joins TRBV7-2 to TRBJ2-7, with TRBD1 matching over 9 bases. With V trimmed by 1 base and J by 2 bases, 3 bases remained unmatched. Germline CDR1 is SGHTA and CDR2 is FQGNSA. The length of the CDR3 is 15 residues. The chain's CDR3 is CASSLGTGVPYEQYF. DNA of the CDR3: TGTGCCAGCAGCTTAGGGACAGGGGTTCCCTACGAGCAGTACTTC.

J is TRBJ2-5 and V is TRBV6-1; the D gene is possibly TRBD2 (5 bases). The closer fit of TRBJ2-7 to the DNA end suggests the J call may be wrong. CDR1 and CDR2 from the germline V gene are MNHNS and SASEGT. The CDR3 extends over 13 amino acids. The CDR3 sequence: CASSSRGSYEQYF. The CDR3 nucleotides are TGTGCCAGCAGTTCGCGAGGGAGCTACGAGCAGTACTTC.

This clone was counted once. The V gene is TRBV11-2, the J gene TRBJ2-1; 7 positions agree with TRBD2. Losses at the gene ends were 0 bases for V and 6 bases for J; bases not matched to a gene: 2. In germline, CDR1 is SGHAT, CDR2 FQNNGV. There are 14 residues in the CDR3. As DNA, the CDR3 is TGTGCCAGCAGCTTAGAGTGGACTAGCAATGAGCAGTTCTTC. Translation gives CASSLEWTSNEQFF.

CDR3 coding DNA: TGTGCCAGCAGTCAACAGGGGTTGAGTGAAAAACTGTTTTTT. Its protein product is CASSQQGLSEKLFF. The chain joins TRBV6-1 to TRBJ1-4, with TRBD1 matching over 7 bases. The CDR3 extends over 14 amino acids. V shed 5 bases and J 7 bases; nucleotides not matched to a gene: 7. Germline V CDR1 and CDR2: MNHNS, SASEGT.

The V and J genes are TRBV30 and TRBJ2-5; D is unresolved. The V gene's germline CDR1 is GTSNPN and CDR2 SVGIG (reference sequence). The CDR3 loop spans 11 amino acids. Trimming removed 5 bases from V and 1 base from J, with 5 bases in between. CDR3 loop: CAWEAQETQYF. The CDR3 nucleotides are TGTGCCTGGGAGGCCCAAGAGACCCAGTACTTC.

The chain recombines TRBV5-4 with TRBJ2-5, with a weak D call TRBD2 (6 bases). Trimming took off 3 bases at V and 4 bases at J, with 13 bases between the two ends. The CDR3 length is 14 residues. In germline, CDR1 is SGHNT, CDR2 YYREEE (reference sequence). The CDR3 protein is CASSSPGTAETQYF. For the CDR3, the DNA is TGTGCCAGCAGCTCCCCCGGGACTGCAGAGACCCAGTACTTC.

V usage is TRBV5-5 and J usage is TRBJ2-1; D is possibly TRBD1 (6 bases). V was cut by 2 bases and J by 8 bases, with 14 bases left in between. Germline loops: CDR1 SGHKS, CDR2 YYEKEE (reference sequence). CDR3 length: 14 residues. This CDR3 is CASSFWDAGDEQFF. The CDR3 DNA reads TGTGCCAGCAGCTTTTGGGACGCAGGGGATGAGCAGTTCTTC.

This rearrangement joins TRBV6-6 to TRBJ1-2; D not certain. Germline-derived CDR1 and CDR2 are MNHNY and SVGAGI (reference sequence). Trimming removed 6 bases at V and 8 bases at J, with 10 bases between. This CDR3 is 11 amino acids long. The CDR3, as DNA: TGTGCCAGCAGCCCCAAAGAGGGCTACACCTTC. It encodes CASSPKEGYTF.